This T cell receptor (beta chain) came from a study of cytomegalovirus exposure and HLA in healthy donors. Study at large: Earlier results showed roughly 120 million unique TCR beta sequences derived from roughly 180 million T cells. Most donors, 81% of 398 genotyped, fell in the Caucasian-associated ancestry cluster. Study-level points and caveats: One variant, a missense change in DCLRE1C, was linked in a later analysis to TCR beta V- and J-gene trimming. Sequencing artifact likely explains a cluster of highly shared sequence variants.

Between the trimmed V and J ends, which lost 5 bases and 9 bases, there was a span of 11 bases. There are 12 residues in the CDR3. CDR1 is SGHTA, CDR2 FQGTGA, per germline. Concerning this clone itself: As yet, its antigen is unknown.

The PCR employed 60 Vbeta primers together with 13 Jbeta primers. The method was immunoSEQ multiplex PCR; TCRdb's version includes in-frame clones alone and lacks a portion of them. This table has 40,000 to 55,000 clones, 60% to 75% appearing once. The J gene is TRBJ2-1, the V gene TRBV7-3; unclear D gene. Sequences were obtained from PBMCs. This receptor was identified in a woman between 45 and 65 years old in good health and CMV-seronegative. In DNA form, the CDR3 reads TGTGCCAGCAGCCCAGGTGGAACTGAGCAGTTCTTC. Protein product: CASSPGGTEQFF. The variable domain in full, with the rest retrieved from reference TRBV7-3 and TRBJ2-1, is GAGVSQTPSNKVTEKGKYVELRCDPISGHTALYWYRQSLGQGPEFLIYFQGTGAADDSGLPNDRFFAVRPEGSVSTLKIQRTERGDSAVYLCASSPGGTEQFFGPGTRLTVL.